The 20 T cell receptor beta chains presented below share a single source sample, sequenced in a study of T-cell memory formation after mild COVID-19. Via MiXCR, TCRdb re-called the 5' RACE reads, giving one row per CDR3 protein. The table shows about 470,000 distinct CDR3 sequences, with roughly 25% occurring only once. The source material was PBMCs or a T cell subset sorted from them (not recorded which). These receptors originate from an adult woman who had mild COVID-19 (a few samples of this study predate the infection). Cell type and time point are not known.

V is TRBV10-3 and J is TRBJ2-3, with D possibly TRBD2 on 6 matching bases. Germline CDR1 reads ENHRY; CDR2 reads SYGVKD. V was cut by 6 bases and J by 3 bases, with 13 bases left in between. There are 14 residues in the CDR3. The CDR3 sequence: CAIRKAGSTDTQYF. Written as DNA, the CDR3 is TGTGCCATCAGGAAGGCGGGGTCAACAGATACGCAGTATTTT.

The chain joins TRBV4-1 to TRBJ2-7, with D perhaps TRBD1 (6 bases). Germline V gene lookup returns CDR1 MGHRA and CDR2 YSYEKL. The V end lost 4 bases, the J end lost 2 bases, and 15 bases lay between the germline ends. There are 15 residues in the CDR3. The CDR3 DNA sequence: TGCGCCAGCAGCCCCACTGAGGACAGACCCTACGAGCAGTACTTC. It is translated as CASSPTEDRPYEQYF.

This clonotype was recorded a few times. The chain uses TRBV29-1 and TRBJ2-5, with 10 bases aligning to TRBD2. Per germline, CDR1 SQVTM and CDR2 ANQGSEA. Losses at the gene ends were 5 bases for V and 5 bases for J; bases not matched to a gene: 14. The CDR3 sequence is 16 residues long. For the CDR3, the DNA is TGCAGCGTTTTTCAACTTGGGACTAGCGCGGCGGAGACCCAGTACTTC. As protein: CSVFQLGTSAAETQYF.

In its sample, this clonotype was seen a few times. The V call is TRBV4-1, the J call TRBJ2-3; no clear D gene. The germline V gene has CDR1 MGHRA and CDR2 YSYEKL. The V gene lost 8 bases and the J gene lost 6 bases, with 9 bases spanning the gap. This CDR3 has 11 residues. The DNA for the CDR3 is TGCGCCAGCGGCCCGGTGGATACGCAGTATTTT. Its translation: CASGPVDTQYF.

This clonotype has just a few counts. V gene TRBV4-1 combines with J gene TRBJ2-4; D perhaps matches TRBD2 (6 bases). Germline values: CDR1 MGHRA, CDR2 YSYEKL. The CDR3 totals 15 residues. V shed 1 base and J shed 14 bases, with 21 bases lying between them. The DNA for the CDR3 is TGCGCCAGCAGCCAAGGTCCGTGGGATAGCGGCGTTAAGTACTTC. Its translation: CASSQGPWDSGVKYF.

J is TRBJ2-1 and V is TRBV20-1, with TRBD2 identical over 10 bases. Germline V gene lookup returns CDR1 DFQATT and CDR2 SNEGSKA (reference sequence). Trimming at V came to 0 bases and at J to 0 bases, leaving 2 bases not matched to a gene. The CDR3 covers 16 residues. The CDR3 sequence is CSARDSSGSSYNEQFF. The CDR3 nucleotides are TGCAGTGCTAGAGATTCTAGCGGGAGCTCCTACAATGAGCAGTTCTTC.

This rearrangement joins TRBV9 to TRBJ2-5, with TRBD1 matching 8 bases. The CDR3 runs 16 residues. Trimming took 4 bases from V and 4 from J; bases not matched to a gene: 12. Germline V lookup: CDR1 SGDLS, CDR2 YYNGEE. Here the CDR3 reads CASSRQVRGTGETQYF. The CDR3 nucleotides are TGTGCCAGCAGCCGTCAGGTGCGCGGGACAGGAGAGACCCAGTACTTC. Full variable domain (missing parts from reference TRBV9 and TRBJ2-5): DSGVTQTPKHLITATGQRVTLRCSPRSGDLSVYWYQQSLDQGLQFLIQYYNGEERAKGNILERFSAQQFPDLHSELNLSSLELGDSALYFCASSRQVRGTGETQYFGPGTRLLVL.

The V and J genes are TRBV14 and TRBJ2-7; perhaps D is TRBD1 or TRBD2 (6 bases each). The CDR3 extends over 14 amino acids. CDR1 SGHDN and CDR2 FVKESK come from the germline V gene. V shed 0 bases and J shed 7 bases, with 13 bases lying between them. The CDR3 loop reads CASSQEPGAGEQYF. Written as DNA, the CDR3 is TGTGCCAGCAGCCAAGAACCGGGGGCAGGGGAGCAGTACTTC.

The chain carries TRBV29-1 and TRBJ2-3; tentative D call: TRBD2 (5 bases). Per the germline V gene, CDR1 is SQVTM and CDR2 is ANQGSEA. The germline V and J ends were trimmed by 8 bases and 2 bases, with 14 bases remaining between them. The CDR3 has 13 residues. The chain's CDR3 is CSLEDFDTDTQYF. In nucleotides, the CDR3 is TGCAGCCTGGAGGACTTTGACACAGATACGCAGTATTTT.

This clonotype has a handful of counts. V is TRBV4-1 and J is TRBJ1-2; no definite D call. V was clipped by 3 bases and J by 4 bases, with 12 bases between them. The CDR3 covers 14 residues. Germline V CDR1 and CDR2: MGHRA, YSYEKL. The CDR3 region has the DNA TGCGCCAGCAGCCACCCGACACCTTTCTATGGCTACACCTTC. Translation gives CASSHPTPFYGYTF.

This clonotype turned up a few times. The J gene is TRBJ1-6, the V gene TRBV7-2; possible D gene TRBD1, 5 bases. CDR1 is SGHTA, CDR2 FQGNSA, per germline. The V gene lost 1 base and the J gene lost 7 bases, with 14 bases spanning the gap. The CDR3 is made up of 16 amino acids. DNA of the CDR3: TGTGCCAGCAGCTTAGAGGGGTCCTCTCCCAATTCACCCCTCCACTTT. Protein: CASSLEGSSPNSPLHF.

The chain's CDR3 is CASSQIRATGDNEQFF. DNA of the CDR3: TGTGCCAGCAGCCAGATTAGGGCGACAGGGGACAATGAGCAGTTCTTC. The chain links TRBV6-5 to TRBJ2-1; 8 bases line up with TRBD1. The germline V gene has CDR1 MNHEY and CDR2 SVGAGI. Germline trimming cut 6 bases from V and 5 bases from J; bases unmatched to any gene: 12. The CDR3 runs to 16 residues.

This clonotype was observed a handful of times. The chain couples TRBV7-6 to TRBJ2-2, with 9 bases aligning to TRBD2. Germline V gene sequence: CDR1 SGHVS, CDR2 FNYEAQ. This CDR3 contains 14 residues. V was pared by 4 bases and J by 7 bases, with 4 bases of the junction left unmatched. CDR3 sequence (DNA): TGTGCCAGCAGCTCGCTGACTAGCGGCGGGGAGCTGTTTTTT. Residues: CASSSLTSGGELFF.

This clonotype was seen a handful of times. The CDR3 nucleotides read TGCGCCAGCAGCTTGGCCGACAGGGCTGAAGCTTTCTTT. This codes for CASSLADRAEAFF. The chain links TRBV5-1 to TRBJ1-1; 7 nucleotides match TRBD1. Germline CDR1 SGHRS, CDR2 YFSETQ. Trimming took 0 bases from V and 6 from J; bases not matched to a gene: 2. The CDR3 length is 13 residues.

The chain links TRBV6-1 to TRBJ1-1, with TRBD1 matching over 7 bases. Germline V gene lookup returns CDR1 MNHNS and CDR2 SASEGT. With V trimmed by 6 bases and J by 4 bases, 5 bases remained unmatched. The CDR3 runs 13 residues. The CDR3 nucleotides read TGTGCCAGCAGACCGACAGGGCGCACTGAAGCTTTCTTT. It specifies CASRPTGRTEAFF.

The genes are TRBV5-1 and TRBJ2-1, with TRBD2 matching 11 bases. The CDR3 contains 16 residues. V gave up 2 bases and J gave up 5 bases; unmatched junction bases: 6. Germline CDR1 and CDR2: SGHRS and YFSETQ. The CDR3 DNA follows: TGCGCCAGCAGCTTCGAGGGGACTAGCGGCAACAATGAGCAGTTCTTC. Translation gives CASSFEGTSGNNEQFF.

This clonotype was counted a few times. V is TRBV7-9 and J is TRBJ2-1; D call uncertain. Between the trimmed V and J ends, which lost 2 bases and 8 bases, there was a span of 7 bases. The CDR3 contains 12 residues. CDR1 is SEHNR and CDR2 is FQNEAQ in the germline V gene (reference sequence). CDR3 sequence: CASSLPAYEQFF. The CDR3 region has the DNA TGTGCCAGCAGCTTACCCGCGTATGAGCAGTTCTTC.

The chain employs TRBV27 and TRBJ1-5; D is perhaps TRBD1 (6 bases). Per the germline V gene, CDR1 is MNHEY and CDR2 is SMNVEV (reference sequence). This CDR3 has 16 residues. Trimming took 6 bases from V and 3 from J, leaving 18 bases between them. DNA for the CDR3: TGTGCCAGCAGGACAGGAGGGTACCGTTCCAATCAGCCCCAGCATTTT. Translated: CASRTGGYRSNQPQHF.

The chain uses TRBV7-3 and TRBJ2-5, with 11 bases fitting TRBD2. V lost 5 bases, J lost 1 base, and 9 bases stayed unmatched. Germline-derived CDR1 and CDR2 are SGHTA and FQGTGA. This CDR3 region has 17 residues. The CDR3 DNA is TGTGCCAGCAGCCCCGGGACTAGCGGAAACATCCAAGAGACCCAGTACTTC. This sequence encodes CASSPGTSGNIQETQYF. Combining the CDR3 with reference TRBV7-3 and TRBJ2-5 gives the whole variable domain GAGVSQTPSNKVTEKGKYVELRCDPISGHTALYWYRQSLGQGPEFLIYFQGTGAADDSGLPNDRFFAVRPEGSVSTLKIQRTERGDSAVYLCASSPGTSGNIQETQYFGPGTRLLVL.

This clonotype has more than one count but fewer than ten. The chain combines TRBV5-1 with TRBJ2-1, with 8 nucleotides matching TRBD1. Germline V gene sequence: CDR1 SGHRS, CDR2 YFSETQ. This CDR3 region has 19 residues. With 1 base clipped from V and 0 bases from J, the junction kept 12 bases outside the gene matches. CDR3 nucleotide sequence: TGCGCCAGCAGCTTGCAAGGACAGGGAAGCCCGAGCTCCTACAATGAGCAGTTCTTC. Its protein is CASSLQGQGSPSSYNEQFF.